This T cell receptor (beta chain) was captured in a study of blood T cell repertoires in COVID-19. V was pared by 5 bases and J by 3 bases, with 9 bases of the junction left unmatched. Germline assignment: CDR1 SGHVS and CDR2 FNYEAQ. The CDR3 has 15 residues. Donors in Cohort 3 counted as recovered after two negative PCRs, clearance, or symptom resolution. Per the original data handling: Reference gene primer amplification gave nucleated cell count estimates. The method was immunoSEQ multiplex PCR; TCRdb's version includes in-frame clones alone and lacks a portion of them. That table furnishes V, J and clone size, whereas the DNA furnished D and trimming. Among approximately 500,000 clones listed, 70% to 90% were seen once.

This TCR was recovered from a woman in her thirties or forties who had recovered from COVID-19. This chain joins TRBV7-6 and TRBJ2-7; 8 bases map to TRBD1. Material for sequencing was PBMCs or T cells enriched from blood (not recorded which). The CDR3 nucleotides read TGTGCCAGCAGCGCCACGGGACAGGTCGACTACGAGCAGTACTTC. This encodes CASSATGQVDYEQYF. The entire variable domain, with the rest obtained from reference TRBV7-6 and TRBJ2-7, is as follows: GAGVSQSPRYKVTKRGQDVALRCDPISGHVSLYWYRQALGQGPEFLTYFNYEAQQDKSGLPNDRFSAERPEGSISTLTIQRTEQRDSAMYRCASSATGQVDYEQYFGPGTRLTVT.